This T cell receptor beta chain is from a study of blood T cell repertoires in COVID-19 (dated by TCRdb to about 2020). The study in broad terms: Samples covering the acute and convalescent phases of COVID-19 were provided by collaborators in the United States, Italy and Spain. The prospective study material was composed of cDNA or gDNA derived from T cells, B-cell-depleted T cells, or PBMCs. The dataset comprised deeply sampled blood TCRbeta repertoires from subjects exposed to, actively infected with, or recovered from COVID-19. The repertoires were made available in a free public database intended to serve as a resource for research on the immune response to SARS-CoV-2. Samples were obtained from the ongoing ImmuneRACE study (first 160 participants) and from 1,254 subjects provided by 6 global collaborators. The sample metadata nearly always contained a de-identified subject ID, COVID-19 status, age in years and sex. Where available, HLA class I and class II types were taken from metadata supplied by the sample provider and were not determined by assay-based typing. What the research found in general, with its limitations: The quantity of clinical and demographic metadata differed by source and by participant and was supplied without curation.

Including the terminal cysteine and phenylalanine, the CDR3 comprises 16 residues. The CDR3 DNA has 48 bases and is translated from base 1. A distance of 14 bases separates the germline ends of V and J, which lose 0 bases and 5 bases respectively. Based on the germline V gene, the CDR1 and CDR2 sequences are SGHRS and YFSETQ. TCRbeta CDR3 regions were amplified from genomic DNA by means of the immunoSEQ Assay, a bias-controlled multiplex PCR. Turning to the authors' computational methods: The number of nucleated cells in each sample was estimated by amplification of reference gene primers within the assay. Sequence reads were collapsed and filtered to measure the absolute abundance of every unique TCRbeta CDR3 rearrangement. For each sample, productive Simpson clonality was calculated as the square root of Simpson's diversity index across productive rearrangements. Held by TCRdb, this immuneACCESS table contains in-frame sequences only and omits some clones. Under half of the omission traces to an unresolved V gene where checked; the cause of the rest is unknown. V and J calls and clone size are as listed in that table; D and trimming were resolved from the DNA. The sample table shows about 150,000 clones, and around 89% are seen once. The ten top clones hold roughly 15% of the sample.

The collaborating institutions used their own protocols to collect whole blood in K2EDTA tubes. For TCRbeta analysis, collaborator samples were shipped as frozen whole blood, as isolated PBMCs, or as DNA extracted from either sample type. A note on this clone: Its cognate antigen has yet to be identified. Base quality data are lacking; no much larger clone is found one base away.

The origin of this receptor is a woman aged 40 to 50 with acute or convalescent COVID-19. Recombination linked TRBV5-1 to TRBJ2-2, with TRBD2 perhaps the D gene, on 6 matching bases. Material: peripheral blood. The DNA sequence reads TGCGCCAGCAGCTTGGTCCCCGGGGGTGGGACCGGGGAGCTGTTTTTT. It codes for CASSLVPGGGTGELFF.